This is a list of T cell receptor beta chains from one sample in a study of technical replicates of blood from a few donors. Profiling relied on immunoSEQ multiplex PCR, and the TCRdb table lists in-frame clones only, not all of them. In the table there are approximately 79,000 clones, more than 85% of which are singletons. Material for sequencing was T cells isolated from PBMCs. The receptor set was obtained from a human donor in good health. Both conserved end residues are part of each CDR3. Fields, in order: V gene, J gene, CDR3 length, D gene, clone size, CDR3 DNA, CDR3 protein. D genes are given only for firm matches. Expanded clones are given a class, and other clones once, few, many or no size at all.

V gene: TRBV5-3
J gene: TRBJ1-4
CDR3 length: 17
D gene: -
clone size: -
CDR3 DNA: TGTGCCAGAAGCTTTACAGGGAGAGACTCAACTAATGAAAAACTGTTTTTT
CDR3 protein: CARSFTGRDSTNEKLFF

V gene: TRBV25-1
J gene: TRBJ1-2
CDR3 length: 13
D gene: -
clone size: -
CDR3 DNA: TGTGCCAGCAGTAAGGGGAGGGACTATGGCTACACCTTC
CDR3 protein: CASSKGRDYGYTF

V gene: TRBV7-3
J gene: TRBJ2-3
CDR3 length: 15
D gene: TRBD1
clone size: -
CDR3 DNA: TGTGCCAGCAGCTTAGTGACAGGGGACACAGATACGCAGTATTTT
CDR3 protein: CASSLVTGDTDTQYF

V gene: TRBV30
J gene: TRBJ1-5
CDR3 length: 12
D gene: TRBD1
clone size: -
CDR3 DNA: TGTGCCTGGAGCGGCAGGGGGCAGCCCCAGCATTTT
CDR3 protein: CAWSGRGQPQHF

V gene: TRBV6-6
J gene: TRBJ2-7
CDR3 length: 11
D gene: -
clone size: -
CDR3 DNA: TGTGCCAGCAGTTCTATCTACGAGCAGTACTTC
CDR3 protein: CASSSIYEQYF

V gene: TRBV7-9
J gene: TRBJ1-1
CDR3 length: 15
D gene: -
clone size: -
CDR3 DNA: TGTGCCAGCAGCTTAGGGCAGGGTATGAACACTGAAGCTTTCTTT
CDR3 protein: CASSLGQGMNTEAFF

V gene: TRBV7-6
J gene: TRBJ1-1
CDR3 length: 13
D gene: TRBD1
clone size: -
CDR3 DNA: TGTGCCAGCAGCTCCCGGACAGGGACTGAAGCTTTCTTT
CDR3 protein: CASSSRTGTEAFF

V gene: TRBV6-5
J gene: TRBJ2-7
CDR3 length: 12
D gene: TRBD1
clone size: -
CDR3 DNA: TGTGCCAGCAGTTATGACAGGGCCGAGCAGTACTTC
CDR3 protein: CASSYDRAEQYF

V gene: TRBV6-6
J gene: TRBJ1-4
CDR3 length: 13
D gene: -
clone size: once
CDR3 DNA: TGTGCCAGCAGTTATTCCCGGGATGAAAAACTGTTTTTT
CDR3 protein: CASSYSRDEKLFF

V gene: TRBV27
J gene: TRBJ2-7
CDR3 length: 14
D gene: TRBD2
clone size: once
CDR3 DNA: TGTGCCAGCAGTTTATCAGTTAGCGGGGGGGAGCAGTACTTC
CDR3 protein: CASSLSVSGGEQYF

V gene: TRBV28
J gene: TRBJ2-5
CDR3 length: 16
D gene: -
clone size: once
CDR3 DNA: TGTGCCAGCAGTTCCTACAGGGCTGGTAGGAGAGAGACCCAGTACTTC
CDR3 protein: CASSSYRAGRRETQYF

V gene: TRBV18
J gene: TRBJ1-4
CDR3 length: 13
D gene: -
clone size: -
CDR3 DNA: TGTGCCAGCTCATCACGTAGCACCGAAAAACTGTTTTTT
CDR3 protein: CASSSRSTEKLFF

V gene: TRBV4-2
J gene: TRBJ2-2
CDR3 length: 15
D gene: TRBD2
clone size: -
CDR3 DNA: TGTGCCAGCAGCCAAACTAGCGCGAACACCGGGGAGCTGTTTTTT
CDR3 protein: CASSQTSANTGELFF

V gene: TRBV28
J gene: TRBJ1-2
CDR3 length: 14
D gene: -
clone size: -
CDR3 DNA: TGTGCCAGCAGTGGGGGGTTGTCTAACTATGGCTACACCTTC
CDR3 protein: CASSGGLSNYGYTF

V gene: TRBV5-1
J gene: TRBJ1-1
CDR3 length: 12
D gene: -
clone size: -
CDR3 DNA: TGCGCCAGCAGCTTGTCGGACAGCGAAGCTTTCTTT
CDR3 protein: CASSLSDSEAFF

V gene: TRBV7-9
J gene: TRBJ2-7
CDR3 length: 15
D gene: -
clone size: -
CDR3 DNA: TGTGCCAGCAGCTTCCCGGGTGGTGATATCTACGAGCAGTACTTC
CDR3 protein: CASSFPGGDIYEQYF

V gene: TRBV28
J gene: TRBJ2-7
CDR3 length: 18
D gene: TRBD1
clone size: -
CDR3 DNA: TGTGCCAGCAGTTTCGTTGGACAGGGGACCCTCGGCTCCTACGAGCAGTACTTC
CDR3 protein: CASSFVGQGTLGSYEQYF

V gene: TRBV2
J gene: TRBJ2-3
CDR3 length: 14
D gene: TRBD1
clone size: -
CDR3 DNA: TGTGCCAGCAATCAACCGGGACAGGAGTTTGGTGGGTATTTT
CDR3 protein: CASNQPGQEFGGYF

V gene: TRBV6-6
J gene: TRBJ1-5
CDR3 length: 16
D gene: -
clone size: -
CDR3 DNA: TGTGCCAGCAGTTACGCCGGGGGTGCAAGCAATCAGCCCCAGCATTTT
CDR3 protein: CASSYAGGASNQPQHF

V gene: TRBV4-1
J gene: TRBJ1-1
CDR3 length: 16
D gene: TRBD1
clone size: -
CDR3 DNA: TGCGCCAGCAGCCCCTATTACAGGGGGATGAACACTGAAGCTTTCTTT
CDR3 protein: CASSPYYRGMNTEAFF

V gene: TRBV11-3
J gene: TRBJ1-1
CDR3 length: 14
D gene: -
clone size: -
CDR3 DNA: TGTGCCAGCAGCTTAGAACATTTGAACACTGAAGCTTTCTTT
CDR3 protein: CASSLEHLNTEAFF

V gene: TRBV19
J gene: TRBJ2-7
CDR3 length: 16
D gene: TRBD2
clone size: -
CDR3 DNA: TGTGCCAGTAGTATTTTTCTAGCGGGAGGACCCTACGAGCAGTACTTC
CDR3 protein: CASSIFLAGGPYEQYF

V gene: TRBV19
J gene: TRBJ1-4
CDR3 length: 20
D gene: TRBD1
clone size: -
CDR3 DNA: TGTGCCAGTAGTATTATTATAGGGACAGGGAGGTGGAGAACTAATGAAAAACTGTTTTTT
CDR3 protein: CASSIIIGTGRWRTNEKLFF

V gene: TRBV5-1
J gene: TRBJ1-4
CDR3 length: 14
D gene: -
clone size: -
CDR3 DNA: TGCGCCAGCAGCTTAGACAGACCTAATGAAAAACTGTTTTTT
CDR3 protein: CASSLDRPNEKLFF

V gene: TRBV7-6
J gene: TRBJ2-7
CDR3 length: 14
D gene: -
clone size: -
CDR3 DNA: TGTGCCAGCAGCCCCACTGGGGGCAACTACGAGCAGTACTTC
CDR3 protein: CASSPTGGNYEQYF

V gene: TRBV6-5
J gene: TRBJ2-1
CDR3 length: 15
D gene: TRBD2
clone size: -
CDR3 DNA: TGTGCCAGCAGTTACGTGTCTAGCGGTCAGAGTGAGCAGTTCTTC
CDR3 protein: CASSYVSSGQSEQFF

V gene: TRBV27
J gene: TRBJ2-1
CDR3 length: 18
D gene: TRBD2
clone size: -
CDR3 DNA: TGTGCCAGCAGTTCGCTTTCCTCGTCTAGCGGGAGAAGCAATGAGCAGTTCTTC
CDR3 protein: CASSSLSSSSGRSNEQFF

V gene: TRBV11-2
J gene: TRBJ1-1
CDR3 length: 16
D gene: TRBD1
clone size: -
CDR3 DNA: TGTGCCAGCAGCTTTCTACAGGGGATTATGAACACTGAAGCTTTCTTT
CDR3 protein: CASSFLQGIMNTEAFF

V gene: TRBV20-1
J gene: TRBJ2-7
CDR3 length: 11
D gene: -
clone size: -
CDR3 DNA: TGCAGTGCTATACAGGGAAGCGAGCAGTACTTC
CDR3 protein: CSAIQGSEQYF

V gene: TRBV5-1
J gene: TRBJ2-7
CDR3 length: 15
D gene: -
clone size: -
CDR3 DNA: TGCGCCAGCAGCCGTACAGGGCCCGCAGGCTACGAGCAGTACTTC
CDR3 protein: CASSRTGPAGYEQYF

V gene: TRBV5-6
J gene: TRBJ1-4
CDR3 length: 14
D gene: -
clone size: -
CDR3 DNA: TGTGCCAGCAGCCCAGGGAAGAGGAGTGAAAAACTGTTTTTT
CDR3 protein: CASSPGKRSEKLFF

V gene: TRBV2
J gene: TRBJ2-2
CDR3 length: 16
D gene: TRBD2
clone size: -
CDR3 DNA: TGTGCCAGCAGTGAGAGTAGCGGGCGGAACACCGGGGAGCTGTTTTTT
CDR3 protein: CASSESSGRNTGELFF